The 32 T cell receptor beta chains in this list originate from one sample, sequenced in a study of blood T cell repertoires in COVID-19. The repertoire was sequenced with immunoSEQ multiplex PCR; TCRdb's copy has only in-frame clones and lacks some. The sample gives 200,000 or so clones, 80% to 90% of which show up once; approximately 3.5% is in the top ten. The specimen was PBMCs or T cells enriched from blood (not recorded which). The receptors shown here come from a woman in her late teens or twenties in a cohort exposed to, infected with or recovered from COVID-19 (not recorded which).

In this sample, this clone turned up once. CDR3 residues: CASSRAEGRETQYF. CDR3 in DNA: TGTGCCAGTAGTAGGGCAGAAGGGAGGGAGACCCAGTACTTC. The chain links TRBV19 to TRBJ2-5, with a weak D call TRBD2 (6 bases). V lost 4 bases and J lost 5, with 14 bases in between. The CDR3 spans 14 residues. Germline CDR1 is LNHDA and CDR2 is SQIVND (reference sequence).

The chain carries TRBV15 and TRBJ1-6; 9 bases agree with TRBD1. Germline V gene data show CDR1 as LNHNV and CDR2 as YYDKDF (reference sequence). The CDR3 length is 18 residues. V shed 5 bases, J shed 5 bases, and the junction held 13 bases outside the gene matches. CDR3 sequence (DNA): TGTGCCACCAGCGGATACCGGGACAGGGAGTTTAATAATTCACCCCTCCACTTT. Amino acids: CATSGYRDREFNNSPLHF.

This rearrangement joins TRBV7-3 to TRBJ1-1; no reliable D call. The CDR3 spans 13 residues. CDR1 is SGHTA, CDR2 FQGTGA, per germline. The V end was cut by 1 base, the J end by 4 bases, with 7 bases between. This chain's CDR3 is CASSLMASTEAFF. The CDR3 DNA reads as TGTGCCAGCAGCTTAATGGCCAGCACTGAAGCTTTCTTT.

The DNA of the CDR3 is TGTGCCACCGAGGGGGCCCGGGGCACCGGGGAGCTGTTTTTT. Its protein product is CATEGARGTGELFF. The chain is built from TRBV24-1 and TRBJ2-2; 7 nucleotides match TRBD1. V was pared by 9 bases and J by 4 bases, with 7 bases of the junction left unmatched. Germline V gene data show CDR1 as KGHDR and CDR2 as SFDVKD. CDR3 size: 14 residues.

The chain links TRBV5-1 to TRBJ2-1; D perhaps matches TRBD1 (5 bases). Germline assignment: CDR1 SGHRS and CDR2 YFSETQ. The CDR3 covers 15 residues. V was shortened by 0 bases and J by 5 bases, with 12 bases between the two germline ends. The CDR3 is CASSLDSDTHNEQFF. The CDR3, as DNA: TGCGCCAGCAGCTTGGATTCGGACACGCACAATGAGCAGTTCTTC.

The J gene is TRBJ1-2, the V gene TRBV11-3, with D uncertain. Germline CDR1 is SGHNT and CDR2 is YENEEA. The CDR3 contains 12 residues. Trimming took 1 base from V and 6 from J, leaving 6 bases between them. The CDR3 coding sequence is TGTGCCAGCAGCTTAGGAGCGGATGGCTACACCTTC. Amino acid sequence: CASSLGADGYTF.

The V and J genes are TRBV29-1 and TRBJ2-5; 7 bases line up with TRBD2. The CDR3 length is 12 residues. Germline V lookup: CDR1 SQVTM, CDR2 ANQGSEA. V was pared by 6 bases and J by 2 bases, with 3 bases of the junction left unmatched. CDR3 nucleotide sequence: TGCAGCGTAGCGGGATGGCAAGAGACCCAGTACTTC. It is translated as CSVAGWQETQYF.

V and J are TRBV7-9 and TRBJ1-5; the match to TRBD1 covers 7 bases. V was clipped by 6 bases and J by 2 bases; unmatched bases: 7. Looked up from germline, CDR1 is SEHNR and CDR2 is FQNEAQ (reference sequence). The CDR3 has 15 residues. CDR3 bases: TGTGCCAGCAGTTTAACCGGGACAGGCAATCAGCCCCAGCATTTT. As protein: CASSLTGTGNQPQHF. Variable domain in full (rest from reference TRBV7-9 and TRBJ1-5): DTGVSQNPRHKITKRGQNVTFRCDPISEHNRLYWYRQTLGQGPEFLTYFQNEAQLEKSRLLSDRFSAERPKGSFSTLEIQRTEQGDSAMYLCASSLTGTGNQPQHFGDGTRLSIL.

The V gene is TRBV11-3, the J gene TRBJ1-1, with D uncertain. V was clipped by 5 bases and J by 8 bases, with 15 bases between them. Germline V gives CDR1 SGHNT, CDR2 YENEEA. CDR3 length equals 13 residues. The CDR3, as DNA: TGTGCCAGCAGCGTTGAGAGAGATCGGGAAGCTTTCTTT. It is translated as CASSVERDREAFF. Full variable domain (outside the CDR3, taken from reference TRBV11-3 and TRBJ1-1): EAGVVQSPRYKIIEKKQPVAFWCNPISGHNTLYWYLQNLGQGPELLIRYENEEAVDDSQLPKDRFSAERLKGVDSTLKIQPAELGDSAVYLCASSVERDREAFFGQGTRLTVV.

The chain couples TRBV11-1 to TRBJ1-1; perhaps TRBD1 as D (5 bases). V lost 4 bases and J lost 1, with 13 bases in between. This CDR3 is built from 15 residues. The germline gives CDR1 SGHAT, CDR2 FQDESV (reference sequence). In DNA, the CDR3 is TGTGCCAGCAGCTCCTGGGGCACTTCGAACACTGAAGCTTTCTTT. Its translation is CASSSWGTSNTEAFF.

Turning to this clone: Different DNA sequences within this sample yield the same CDR3. CDR3 nucleotide sequence: TGTGCCAGCAGTTTTAGCGGCACAGATACGCAGTATTTT. This encodes CASSFSGTDTQYF. This chain links TRBV12-3 or TRBV12-4 with TRBJ2-3, with D possibly TRBD2 on 5 matching bases. Trimming removed 3 bases from V and 1 base from J, with 5 bases in between. This CDR3 spans 13 amino acids.

CDR3 sequence: CASIRDSPPTEAFF. The CDR3 DNA is TGTGCCAGTATCCGGGACAGCCCTCCCACTGAAGCTTTCTTT. The V gene is TRBV28, the J gene TRBJ1-1; 7 bases align to TRBD1. V lost 9 bases, J lost 4 bases, and 11 bases stayed unmatched. The germline V gene has CDR1 MDHEN and CDR2 SYDVKM. The CDR3 consists of 14 residues.

The V and J genes are TRBV10-3 and TRBJ1-5; D remains ambiguous. Germline values: CDR1 ENHRY, CDR2 SYGVKD. The CDR3 covers 13 residues. The germline V and J ends were trimmed by 2 bases and 4 bases, with 6 bases remaining between them. CDR3 sequence reads: CAISEGVNQPQHF. The CDR3 DNA is TGTGCCATCAGTGAGGGAGTAAATCAGCCCCAGCATTTT.

The chain uses TRBV19 and TRBJ2-1; tentatively, D is TRBD1 (6 bases). Trimming took off 5 bases at V and 3 bases at J, with 20 bases between the two ends. The CDR3 is 17 residues long. Germline CDR1 reads LNHDA; CDR2 reads SQIVND (reference sequence). The CDR3 protein is CASSPPPDSALYNEQFF. Written as DNA, the CDR3 is TGTGCCAGTAGTCCTCCCCCGGACAGTGCCCTCTACAATGAGCAGTTCTTC.

CDR3 sequence: CASSLMTGEEYGYTF. In DNA form, the CDR3 reads TGTGCCAGCAGCTTAATGACAGGGGAAGAGTATGGCTACACCTTC. The rearrangement uses TRBV7-2 and TRBJ1-2; 8 bases line up with TRBD1. The V and J ends lost 2 bases and 5 bases, in that order; junction bases with no gene match: 7. The CDR3 consists of 15 residues. The V gene's germline CDR1 is SGHTA and CDR2 FQGNSA.

The chain joins TRBV28 to TRBJ1-4; D not certain. The germline CDR1 and CDR2 sequences are MDHEN and SYDVKM. This CDR3 region has 11 residues. The V gene lost 9 bases and the J gene lost 7 bases, with 9 bases spanning the gap. The CDR3 DNA sequence: TGTGCCAGTGAGACGGGTGAAAAACTGTTTTTT. Its protein product is CASETGEKLFF.

The chain combines TRBV11-3 with TRBJ1-2; 11 bases line up with TRBD1. V lost 4 bases, J lost 8 bases, and 6 bases stayed unmatched. This CDR3 has 14 residues. Germline V gene data show CDR1 as SGHNT and CDR2 as YENEEA. The CDR3 DNA reads TGTGCCAGCAGCTCGGACAGGGGGCTAGGGGGCTACACCTTC. Encoded protein: CASSSDRGLGGYTF.

The chain is built from TRBV5-6 and TRBJ2-3, with D possibly matching TRBD1 (5 bases). CDR3 length: 15 residues. V lost 4 bases to trimming and J lost 4 bases, with 16 bases between them. Germline V gene sequence: CDR1 SGHDT, CDR2 YYEEEE. As DNA, the CDR3 is TGTGCCAGCAGCCCGGGCGTTAGGGGCCCAGATACGCAGTATTTT. It codes for CASSPGVRGPDTQYF. The whole variable domain, filled in from reference TRBV5-6 and TRBJ2-3, reads DAGVTQSPTHLIKTRGQQVTLRCSPKSGHDTVSWYQQALGQGPQFIFQYYEEEERQRGNFPDRFSGHQFPNYSSELNVNALLLGDSALYLCASSPGVRGPDTQYFGPGTRLTVL.

V usage is TRBV5-1 and J usage is TRBJ2-3, with 7 bases fitting TRBD1. V was pared by 4 bases and J by 1 base, with 18 bases of the junction left unmatched. The germline V gene has CDR1 SGHRS and CDR2 YFSETQ. The CDR3 spans 19 residues. Here the CDR3 reads CASSTLGTIQGRGTDTQYF. The CDR3 DNA follows: TGCGCCAGCAGCACGTTGGGGACAATACAGGGGAGAGGCACAGATACGCAGTATTTT.

V is TRBV7-7 and J is TRBJ2-2; D perhaps matches TRBD1 (6 bases). CDR1 SSHAT and CDR2 FNYEAQ come from the germline V gene (reference sequence). The V end lost 5 bases, the J end lost 8 bases, and 12 bases lay between the germline ends. The CDR3 length is 13 residues. The CDR3: CASSRTAGGELFF. DNA of the CDR3: TGTGCCAGCAGCCGGACAGCCGGTGGGGAGCTGTTTTTT. Full variable domain (outside the CDR3, taken from reference TRBV7-7 and TRBJ2-2): GAGVSQSPRYKVTKRGQDVTLRCDPISSHATLYWYQQALGQGPEFLTYFNYEAQPDKSGLPSDRFSAERPEGSISTLTIQRTEQRDSAMYRCASSRTAGGELFFGEGSRLTVL.

CDR3 region: CASSPTGGSNQPQHF. Written as DNA, the CDR3 is TGTGCCAGCAGCCCGACAGGGGGAAGCAATCAGCCCCAGCATTTT. The chain is built from TRBV7-2 and TRBJ1-5, with 9 bases that match TRBD1. V was pared by 5 bases and J by 1 base, with 3 bases of the junction left unmatched. The CDR3 extends over 15 amino acids. Germline lookup yields CDR1 SGHTA and CDR2 FQGNSA.

This clone has just a few counts. The V gene is TRBV20-1, the J gene TRBJ1-1, with D unclear. Per the germline V gene, CDR1 is DFQATT and CDR2 is SNEGSKA (reference sequence). V dropped 3 bases and J dropped 3 bases, with 5 bases sitting between them. The CDR3 is 11 amino acids. The CDR3 sequence: CSASGDTEAFF. The CDR3 DNA reads TGCAGTGCTAGCGGAGACACTGAAGCTTTCTTT.

About this clone: The junction shows a germline mismatch at one end, possibly a read error. The chain has TRBV19 and TRBJ1-3; D not certain. From germline, CDR1 is LNHDA and CDR2 SQIVND (reference sequence). This CDR3 contains 15 residues. The CDR3 here is CASRIDGASGNTIYF. The DNA of the CDR3 is TGTGCCAGTAGGATAGACGGAGCCTCTGGAAACACCATATATTTT.

The chain employs TRBV10-3 and TRBJ1-5, with D unresolved. The CDR3 is made up of 13 amino acids. CDR1 ENHRY and CDR2 SYGVKD come from the germline V gene. Between the trimmed V and J ends, which lost 3 bases and 4 bases, there was a span of 7 bases. The CDR3 coding sequence is TGTGCCATCAGTGAAGGAGGGAATCAGCCCCAGCATTTT. This translates into CAISEGGNQPQHF.

The chain is built from TRBV7-6 and TRBJ1-5; maybe TRBD1 (6 bases). Trimming took 1 base from V and 2 from J, leaving 12 bases between them. The CDR3 runs 16 residues. Germline V gene data show CDR1 as SGHVS and CDR2 as FNYEAQ. CDR3 protein: CASSLDRDIGNQPQHF. The CDR3 nucleotides are TGTGCCAGCAGCTTAGACCGGGACATCGGCAATCAGCCCCAGCATTTT.

This sequence joins TRBV18 and TRBJ2-3; a possible D gene is TRBD2 (5 bases). This CDR3 region has 16 residues. The V gene's germline CDR1 is KGHSH and CDR2 LQKENI. Deletions cut 0 bases from V and 2 bases from J, with 12 bases between. CDR3 sequence reads: CASSPPGTRDTDTQYF. DNA of the CDR3: TGTGCCAGCTCACCACCGGGAACTAGAGACACAGATACGCAGTATTTT.

This chain uses TRBV7-2 with TRBJ2-1; D possibly corresponds to TRBD2 (5 bases). CDR3 length: 15 amino acids. V lost 3 bases to trimming and J lost 6 bases, with 15 bases between them. Per germline, CDR1 SGHTA and CDR2 FQGNSA. In nucleotides, the CDR3 is TGTGCCAGCAGCTTTCAGGCGGGTTTATCCAATGAGCAGTTCTTC. Its translation is CASSFQAGLSNEQFF.

The chain recombines TRBV7-6 with TRBJ1-3; D unclear. The CDR3 extends over 18 amino acids. V shed 2 bases and J shed 2 bases, with 19 bases lying between them. The germline V gene encodes CDR1 SGHVS and CDR2 FNYEAQ. Here the CDR3 DNA reads TGTGCCAGCAGCTTACGGGCGGGGAGGCCTACTACTGGAAACACCATATATTTT. It is translated as CASSLRAGRPTTGNTIYF.

The chain employs TRBV12-3 or TRBV12-4 and TRBJ1-1, with D possibly TRBD1 on 5 matching bases. The CDR3 has 12 amino acids. The V end lost 6 bases, the J end lost 2 bases, and 7 bases lay between the germline ends. The CDR3 nucleotides read TGTGCCAGCAGGGGGGGTAACACTGAAGCTTTCTTT. Amino acid sequence: CASRGGNTEAFF.

This chain connects TRBV4-2 to TRBJ2-3; 10 bases line up with TRBD2. V trimming: 1 base; J trimming: 5 bases; junction bases outside the gene matches: 6. The CDR3 loop spans 16 amino acids. CDR1 is LGHNA and CDR2 is YNFKEQ in the germline V gene. CDR3 nucleotide sequence: TGTGCCAGCAGCCAAGGACTAGCGGGTTATCGAGATACGCAGTATTTT. Its translation: CASSQGLAGYRDTQYF.

J is TRBJ1-5 and V is TRBV28, with 8 bases identical to TRBD1. Germline trimming cut 6 bases from V and 1 base from J; bases unmatched to any gene: 5. This CDR3 comprises 15 residues. CDR1 and CDR2 (germline): MDHEN, SYDVKM. CDR3 region: CASSPRTGSNQPQHF. CDR3 in DNA: TGTGCCAGCAGCCCCCGGACAGGGAGCAATCAGCCCCAGCATTTT. The entire variable domain, with the rest obtained from reference TRBV28 and TRBJ1-5, is as follows: DVKVTQSSRYLVKRTGEKVFLECVQDMDHENMFWYRQDPGLGLRLIYFSYDVKMKEKGDIPEGYSVSREKKERFSLILESASTNQTSMYLCASSPRTGSNQPQHFGDGTRLSIL.

CDR3: CASSRLGQGAYEQYF. The DNA of the CDR3 is TGTGCCAGCAGCCGATTGGGACAGGGGGCCTACGAGCAGTACTTC. The chain couples TRBV11-3 to TRBJ2-7; TRBD1 aligns across 11 bases. The germline CDR1 and CDR2 sequences are SGHNT and YENEEA. J lost 2 bases, V lost 5 bases, and 5 bases had no gene match. The CDR3 runs 15 residues.